This T cell receptor (beta chain) was profiled in a study of control samples from healthy donors and cancer patients. The protocol was immunoSEQ multiplex PCR, while the TCRdb copy is restricted to in-frame clones and leaves out a portion. The table includes 150,000 to 200,000 clones, almost 90% detected once. The source material was blood. The sequence came from a woman aged 45-65 years in good health.

The CDR3 DNA is TGTGCCAGCAGCTTGGTCCCTAGCGGGGGGGCTCGAGATACGCAGTATTTT. Translating gives CASSLVPSGGARDTQYF. The chain is built from TRBV5-6 and TRBJ2-3; 12 positions agree with TRBD2. This CDR3 is 17 amino acids long. Germline V gene sequence: CDR1 SGHDT, CDR2 YYEEEE. V lost 0 bases and J lost 5; bases outside the gene matches: 7.